This record looks at one TCR beta chain sequence and its context. Its target antigen remains unknown. The input lacks base qualities; no much larger clone sits a single base away. The record originates from a study of cytotoxic CD8 clonotypes in ibrutinib-treated CLL (dated by TCRdb to the early 2020s). Regarding the complete study: The cohort was composed of 11 relapsed/refractory and around 15 treatment-naive patients; IGHV unmutated status was identified in under 18 patients. Partial responses were observed in roughly 24 patients and complete responses in 2; after a median follow-up of 68 months, remission was maintained in 14 patients and progression was observed in around twelve. Response samples were taken after a median of approximately eleven months on treatment, ranging from roughly 6 to 36 months. On average, each sample yielded 255,043 productive templates and tens of thousands of productive rearrangements. Longitudinal samples were available for about 30% of the roughly 86 trial participants. Cryopreserved peripheral blood mononuclear cells were obtained before treatment, at response, and at either sustained remission or disease progression. Study-wide conclusions, independent of this receptor: Baseline clonality exceeded that of age-matched healthy donors and correlated strongly with circulating CD8+ T-cell counts. At ibrutinib response clonality went up, during sustained remission it held steady, and at progression it dropped back toward baseline. Sustained-remission and progressing patients did not have matched sampling times, and lymph node repertoires were not examined. Public clonotypes were rare and either shrank or stayed stable during treatment, and the rise in clonality at ibrutinib response reflected expansion of private clonotypes.

A MiSeq instrument was used for deep resolution sequencing, which targeted depths ranging from 1 in 1 million up to 1 in 200,000 T cells, with coverage averaging 10x for each clonotype. TCR beta libraries were generated with the immunoSEQ hsTCRB Kit. Per the source publication's procedure: The data were analyzed with ImmunoSEQ Analyzer and ImmunoSEQ Data Assistant, and V, D and J gene assignments followed IMGT definitions. Clonality, which ranges from 0 to 1, was calculated as one minus the normalized Shannon entropy of productive rearrangement frequencies. Only overrepresented clonotypes making up at least 0.05% of the repertoire of each patient were included in the public clonotype analysis. Repertoires from approximately 12 age-matched healthy donors in immuneACCESS were used as clonality controls. Imported from immuneACCESS, the table was reduced by TCRdb to in-frame sequences with V and J called. These copies leave out some clones; in studies compared against another copy, an unresolved V gene accounts for under half, and the cause of the remainder is not known. V and J calls and clone size are as listed in that table; D and trimming were resolved from the DNA. This sample holds around 33,000 clones; roughly two thirds were observed only once. The top ten constitute 28% of the sample.

For TCR beta library preparation, about 2 micrograms of genomic DNA was extracted from cryopreserved PBMCs. Longitudinal blood samples from CLL patients on ibrutinib monotherapy were analyzed using high-throughput TCR beta sequencing. The patients took part in an open-label, single-center phase 2 trial of ibrutinib monotherapy. Trimming accounts for 5 bases at V and 5 bases at J, while the number of junction bases matched to no gene is 7. The cysteine opens and the phenylalanine closes a CDR3 of 14 amino acids. The CDR3 DNA has 42 bases and is translated from base 1. CDR1 and CDR2 (SGHTA, FQGNSA) derive from the germline V gene.

This specimen consisted of PBMCs, obtained before ibrutinib treatment. The clonotype comes from a human donor with chronic lymphocytic leukemia. The chain uses TRBV7-2 and TRBJ1-2; TRBD1 fits 8 bases in the junction. The DNA reads TGTGCCAGCAGCGGCCGACAGGGGCCTTATGGCTACACCTTC. This gives the protein CASSGRQGPYGYTF.